This is a list of T cell receptor beta chains from one sample in a study of cytomegalovirus exposure and HLA in healthy donors. Clones were read by immunoSEQ multiplex PCR, and TCRdb kept only the in-frame ones, dropping some. The data contain over 75,000 clones, approximately 91% of them seen just once; the ten biggest clones take up less than 2.5%. Specimen: PBMCs. The receptors here all came from a man younger than 45 in good health and CMV-seronegative. CDR3s include the opening cysteine and the closing phenylalanine or tryptophan. The D gene is left open where the match is weak.

>.|TRBV11-2|15
CASSRRGATNEKLFF
>TRBD2|TRBV19|16
CATNPTRASGRNEQFF
>TRBD1|TRBV6-6|13
CASNTDRVGGYTF
>.|TRBV11-2|16
CASSLVLGFPGTEAFF
>.|TRBV11-2|16
CASSQSIKRERDEQFF
>.|TRBV9|14
CASSVRGVGGPQHF
>.|TRBV27|15
CASSLVPSGNTEAFF
>TRBD1|TRBV25-1|17
CASSEWGQGTDNQPQHF
>.|TRBV7-9|14
CASSGGTSYNEQFF
>.|TRBV10-2|15
CASTATGLSNQPQHF